The source of this T cell receptor (beta chain) is a study of STAT5B mutations in CD4+ large granular lymphocyte leukemia (dated by TCRdb to the early 2020s). With regard to the full study: Among the healthy controls, the CDR3 'QG' motif was associated with a particular HLA allele. The study compared the TCRbeta repertoires of patients with CD4+ T-cell large granular lymphocyte leukemia against the TCRbeta repertoires of healthy blood donors. Flow cytometry performed on FACSCanto II or FACSVerse showed that the purified fractions had more than 95% purity among lymphocytes.

Healthy controls were 35 to 40 blood donors whose buffy coats came from the Finnish Red Cross blood service. All TCR-sequenced material derived from peripheral blood: patient blood samples and healthy donor buffy coats. Ficoll-Hypaque gradient centrifugation was used to isolate peripheral blood mononuclear cells. Magnetic purification was used to isolate CD4+ cells from the buffy coats of the healthy controls. Genomic DNA was extracted using the Gentra Puregene Cell and Tissue kit, and a Qubit 2.0 fluorometer was used to quantify it. What the work shows at the level of the full study, not this receptor alone: Greater clonality appeared to be present in CD4-sorted patient repertoires than in healthy CD4+ repertoires, and the difference was retained after the putative leukemic clones were removed. TRBV06-family usage was enriched among the top patient clones (8/27) compared with healthy controls (2/35). Main leukemic clonotypes were private to each patient, although roughly 26% appeared at low frequency in other patients' non-leukemic repertoires. Data were not HLA-matched; higher clonality in CD4+ versus CD8+ T-LGLL could reflect the relatively small sample size.

Concerning this clone itself: It lacks a known antigen. Per-base quality was not reported, and no clone a single base away is much larger than it.

From a lookup of the germline V gene (reference sequence), CDR1 and CDR2 are SEHNR and FQNEAQ. From the cysteine up to the phenylalanine, the CDR3 has a length of 16 residues. Only CDR3 DNA is held: 48 bases, read in frame from base 1. Relative to germline, V is 4 bases shorter and J is 2 bases shorter, with 17 bases between their ends. TCRbeta rearrangements were sequenced from genomic DNA using the immunoSEQ assay at survey resolution. On the study's bioinformatics: In the TCR sequencing data, the lowest productive clonotype frequency that could be detected was 2.59 x 10-5. Only productive TCRbeta rearrangements, defined as complete and in-frame sequences, were included in the analyses. Clonality for each sample was calculated as Simpson clonality in the immunoSEQ Analyzer version 3.0. Clones were grouped by frequency into very rare, small, medium, large (1-20%) or hyperexpanded (>20%) categories. Generation probabilities were estimated with OLGA 1.2.3, V-gene circos plots were generated with VDJtools, specificities were searched for in VDJdb, and CDR3 motifs were identified with GLIPH. Here the immuneACCESS table is served through TCRdb, limited to in-frame sequences with V and J called. Missing clones are a known gap in these copies; in checked studies unresolved V genes cover under half, and the rest lacks a known reason. The DNA gave D and trimming, while V, J and clone size come from that table. This sample is represented by about 22,000 clones; roughly 79% of them were singletons. Clones ranked in the top ten supply over 0.4% of the sample.

The specimen was CD4+ T cells from blood buffy coats. This clonotype was sampled from a human donor in good health. The sequence is built from TRBV7-9 and TRBJ2-5, with TRBD2 as a weak D call on 8 bases. The sequenced DNA: TGTGCCAGCAGCTCGGGAGGGGGCGCGGGGCAAGAGACCCAGTACTTC. Translation gives CASSSGGGAGQETQYF.